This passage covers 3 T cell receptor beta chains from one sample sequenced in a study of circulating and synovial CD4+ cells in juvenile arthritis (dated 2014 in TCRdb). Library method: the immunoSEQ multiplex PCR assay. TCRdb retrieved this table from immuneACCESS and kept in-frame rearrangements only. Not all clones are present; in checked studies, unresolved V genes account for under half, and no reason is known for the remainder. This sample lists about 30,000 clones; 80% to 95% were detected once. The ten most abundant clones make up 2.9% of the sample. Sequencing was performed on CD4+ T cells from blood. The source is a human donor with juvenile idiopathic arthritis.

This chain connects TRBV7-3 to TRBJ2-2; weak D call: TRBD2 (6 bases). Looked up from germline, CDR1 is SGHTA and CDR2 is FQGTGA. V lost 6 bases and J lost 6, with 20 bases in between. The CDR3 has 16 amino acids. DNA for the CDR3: TGTGCCAGCAGGGAAGTCCTCCCCGGGAGCTCCGGGGAGCTGTTTTTT. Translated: CASREVLPGSSGELFF.

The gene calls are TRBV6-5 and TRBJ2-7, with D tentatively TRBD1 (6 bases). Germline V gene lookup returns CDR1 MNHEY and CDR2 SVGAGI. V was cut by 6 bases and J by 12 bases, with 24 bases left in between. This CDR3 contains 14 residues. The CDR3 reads CASRPGGRGVRRYF. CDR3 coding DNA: TGTGCCAGCAGGCCGGGCGGCAGGGGCGTAAGGCGGTACTTC.

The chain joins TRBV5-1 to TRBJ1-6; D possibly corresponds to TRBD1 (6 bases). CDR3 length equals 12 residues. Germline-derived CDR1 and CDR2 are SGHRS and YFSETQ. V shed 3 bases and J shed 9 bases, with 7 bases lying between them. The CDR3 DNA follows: TGCGCCAGCAGCTGGGACACTTCACCCCTCCACTTT. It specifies CASSWDTSPLHF.